The rows below give T cell receptor beta chains drawn from one sample of a study of tumor-infiltrating lymphocytes in primary liver carcinoma. TCRdb ran MiXCR on the multiplex PCR reads and lists one entry per CDR3 protein. The sample lists about 180,000 distinct CDR3 sequences, about 55% occurring once. The material sequenced was peripheral blood. These TCRs come from a middle-aged man with primary liver carcinoma and hepatitis B virus infection. Both conserved end residues are part of each CDR3. The D gene is left open where the match is weak.

v_call,d_call,j_call,cdr3_aa
TRBV11-2,TRBD2,TRBJ2-1,CASSYGLAGGPPTYNEQFF
TRBV5-6,TRBD1,TRBJ2-2,CASSLGADRDGFF
TRBV12-3/TRBV12-4,TRBD1,TRBJ2-7,CASSKTGGDYEQYF
TRBV28,.,TRBJ2-7,CASSLSAGAKHEQYF
TRBV10-3,.,TRBJ2-7,CTISATGPGYEQYF
TRBV6-5,.,TRBJ2-7,CASSYSVSPRSYEQYF
TRBV10-2,.,TRBJ1-1,CASSAGRLNTEVFF
TRBV6-5,.,TRBJ2-2,CASSQGGGELFF
TRBV12-3/TRBV12-4,.,TRBJ2-1,CASSFRDATYNEQFF
TRBV7-9,TRBD2,TRBJ2-1,CASSQAAGVDNEQFF
TRBV30,TRBD1,TRBJ1-2,CAWSTQGNYGYTF
TRBV12-3/TRBV12-4,.,TRBJ2-5,CASSLRQSGRETQYF
TRBV4-2,.,TRBJ1-5,CASSNNSDSDQPQHF
TRBV11-2,.,TRBJ2-5,CASSLVGPLKGETQYF
TRBV12-3/TRBV12-4,.,TRBJ2-7,CASSLLGYEQYF
TRBV11-3,.,TRBJ1-1,CASSLIKNTEAFF
TRBV4-2,.,TRBJ2-1,CASSQDLASEQFF
TRBV6-5,TRBD1,TRBJ2-7,CASISTADRGGYEQYF
TRBV10-3,TRBD1,TRBJ2-5,CATRGQGKETQYF
TRBV6-6,.,TRBJ2-2,CASIPGPTSDTGELFF
TRBV11-3,.,TRBJ2-3,CASSSERDDTQYF
TRBV7-8,.,TRBJ1-1,CASSLEGRLGAFF
TRBV6-6,.,TRBJ2-7,CASTIGQNSSQYF
TRBV6-1,.,TRBJ1-1,CGSSPGHKNTEAFF
TRBV29-1,.,TRBJ2-1,CSVEDSNRNSNEQFF
TRBV12-3/TRBV12-4,.,TRBJ2-1,CASTGELGRELDEQFF
TRBV11-2,.,TRBJ1-2,CTSIPPPVDYGYTF
TRBV4-1,.,TRBJ1-5,CASSQVTSLPQHF
TRBV6-2/TRBV6-3,TRBD2,.,CTSSLRAGVSTYNEQFF
TRBV11-2,.,TRBJ1-1,CAGSPPGWGAFF
TRBV7-9,.,TRBJ1-1,CVSSRSLWTEAFF
TRBV28,.,TRBJ2-1,CASSPPLRRVYNEQFF
TRBV29-1,TRBD2,TRBJ2-3,CSASEVRSSGRATDTQYF
TRBV29-1,TRBD2,TRBJ2-7,CSVLGTSGSSYERYF
TRBV11-2,TRBD2,TRBJ2-2,CTSSLPVIGRVAGELFF
TRBV6-6,.,TRBJ1-1,CASSYNGRPLNTEAFF
TRBV11-2,.,TRBJ2-1,CASSLTRPAYELFF
TRBV29-1,.,TRBJ1-1,CSVGVLLTGFLNTEAFF
TRBV4-2,TRBD2,TRBJ2-3,CASSQGLAGGGTDTQYF
TRBV11-2,TRBD2,TRBJ2-3,CVSSDGGLEGTDTQYF
TRBV12-3/TRBV12-4,TRBD1,TRBJ2-5,CASSATGTGGFQETQYF
TRBV11-2,TRBD2,TRBJ2-3,CVSSLDGAGGTTDTQYF
TRBV10-2,.,TRBJ2-5,CASRESGQETQYF
TRBV10-3,.,TRBJ2-1,CAISESLGEQFF
TRBV7-9,TRBD2,TRBJ2-2,CAGTDKREPNTGELFF
TRBV6-6,TRBD2,TRBJ2-7,CASNPERLAARSSYEQYF
TRBV12-3/TRBV12-4,.,TRBJ1-1,CASSLADRDNTEAFF
TRBV6-2/TRBV6-3,.,TRBJ2-7,CANSYNYEQYF
TRBV6-5,TRBD2,TRBJ2-3,CASSISGLAGGADTQYF
TRBV5-4,.,TRBJ2-7,CASSLGHGFLDEQYF
TRBV4-1,TRBD2,TRBJ2-2,CASSHWGGPTVDLFF
TRBV5-6,TRBD2,TRBJ2-1,CASSLSGRDYNEQFF
TRBV11-2,TRBD2,TRBJ2-3,CASSRLLAGGTDTQYF